A single TCR beta chain is shown here with its context. The data were obtained in a study of PD-1 blockade in classical Hodgkin lymphoma. With 4 bases clipped from V and 1 base from J, the junction kept 10 bases outside the gene matches. CDR1 and CDR2 from the germline V gene are SGHRS and YFSETQ. The CDR3 extends over 16 amino acids. Exposure to brentuximab vedotin varied, and each patient had relapsed following autologous stem cell transplantation. Complete response, partial response or progressive disease was recorded as best response. Clones were sequenced by immunoSEQ multiplex PCR, and TCRdb holds only the in-frame ones, with some missing. This table has around 150,000 clones, under 85% appearing once.

The V call is TRBV5-1, the J call TRBJ1-2; 7 bases match TRBD1. This receptor was identified in a human donor with classical Hodgkin lymphoma. The sample was peripheral blood mononuclear cells (PBMCs), taken before the second cycle of nivolumab. This chain's CDR3 is CASSPGDRPINYGYTF. The CDR3 DNA sequence: TGCGCCAGCAGCCCCGGGGACAGACCGATTAACTATGGCTACACCTTC. The full variable domain, in which reference TRBV5-1 and TRBJ1-2 provide the parts outside the CDR3, is KAGVTQTPRYLIKTRGQQVTLSCSPISGHRSVSWYQQTPGQGLQFLFEYFSETQRNKGNFPGRFSGRQFSNSRSEMNVSTLELGDSALYLCASSPGDRPINYGYTFGSGTRLTVV.